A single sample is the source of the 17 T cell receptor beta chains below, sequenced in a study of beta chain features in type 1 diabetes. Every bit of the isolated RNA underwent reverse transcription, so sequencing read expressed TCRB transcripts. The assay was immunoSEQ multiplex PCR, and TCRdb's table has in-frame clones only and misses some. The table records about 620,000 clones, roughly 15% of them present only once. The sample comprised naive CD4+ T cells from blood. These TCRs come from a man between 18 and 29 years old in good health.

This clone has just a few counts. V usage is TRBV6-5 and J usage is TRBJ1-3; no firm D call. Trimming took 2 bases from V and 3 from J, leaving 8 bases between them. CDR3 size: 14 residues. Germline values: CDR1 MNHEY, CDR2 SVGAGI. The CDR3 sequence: CASSYLGFGNTIYF. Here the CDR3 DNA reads TGTGCCAGCAGTTACCTTGGTTTTGGAAACACCATATATTTT.

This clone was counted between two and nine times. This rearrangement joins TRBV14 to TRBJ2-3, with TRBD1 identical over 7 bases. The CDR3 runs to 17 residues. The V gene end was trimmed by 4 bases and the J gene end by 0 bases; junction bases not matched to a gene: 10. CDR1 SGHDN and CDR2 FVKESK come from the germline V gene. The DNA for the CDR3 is TGTGCCAGCAGCCGCCGACAGGGAAGGATGAGCACAGATACGCAGTATTTT. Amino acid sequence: CASSRRQGRMSTDTQYF.

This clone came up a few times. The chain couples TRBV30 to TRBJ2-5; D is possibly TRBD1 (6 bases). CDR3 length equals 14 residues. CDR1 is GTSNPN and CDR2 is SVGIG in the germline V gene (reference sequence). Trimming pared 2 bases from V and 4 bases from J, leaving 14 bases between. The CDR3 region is CAWSTQDSLETQYF. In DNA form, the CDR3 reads TGTGCCTGGAGTACCCAGGACAGTTTAGAGACCCAGTACTTC.

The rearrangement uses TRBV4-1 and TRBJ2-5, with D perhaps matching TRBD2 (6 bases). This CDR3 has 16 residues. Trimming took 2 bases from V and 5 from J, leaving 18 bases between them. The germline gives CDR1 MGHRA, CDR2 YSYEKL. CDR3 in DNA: TGCGCCAGCAGCCAAAGGGGATCGGGAGTAGGGGAGACCCAGTACTTC. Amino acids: CASSQRGSGVGETQYF.

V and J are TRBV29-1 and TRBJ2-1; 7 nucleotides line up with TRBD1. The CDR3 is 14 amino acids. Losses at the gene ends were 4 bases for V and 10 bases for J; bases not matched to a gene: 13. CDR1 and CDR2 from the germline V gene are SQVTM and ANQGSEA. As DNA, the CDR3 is TGCAGCGTTGGGGCCCGGGACAGATATTTGGAGCAGTTCTTC. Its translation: CSVGARDRYLEQFF.

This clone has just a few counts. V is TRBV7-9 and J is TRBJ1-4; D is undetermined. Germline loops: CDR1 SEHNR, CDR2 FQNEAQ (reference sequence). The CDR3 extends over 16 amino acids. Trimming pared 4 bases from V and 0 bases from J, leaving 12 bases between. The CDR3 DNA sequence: TGTGCCAGCAGCTCATTTAGGGCCGCAACTAATGAAAAACTGTTTTTT. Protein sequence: CASSSFRAATNEKLFF.

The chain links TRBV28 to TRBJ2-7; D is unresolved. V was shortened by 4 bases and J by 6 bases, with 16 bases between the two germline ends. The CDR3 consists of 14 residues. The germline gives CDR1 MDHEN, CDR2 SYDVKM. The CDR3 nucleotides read TGTGCCAGCAGTTCGCCCCAGCGAAGTGTCGAGCAGTACTTC. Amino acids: CASSSPQRSVEQYF.

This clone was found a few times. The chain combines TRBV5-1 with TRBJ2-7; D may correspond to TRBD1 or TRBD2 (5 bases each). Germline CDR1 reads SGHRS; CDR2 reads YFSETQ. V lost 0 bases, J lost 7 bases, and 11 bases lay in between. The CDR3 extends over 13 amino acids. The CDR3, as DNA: TGCGCCAGCAGCTTGGGAGGGGCCCAGGAGCAGTACTTC. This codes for CASSLGGAQEQYF.

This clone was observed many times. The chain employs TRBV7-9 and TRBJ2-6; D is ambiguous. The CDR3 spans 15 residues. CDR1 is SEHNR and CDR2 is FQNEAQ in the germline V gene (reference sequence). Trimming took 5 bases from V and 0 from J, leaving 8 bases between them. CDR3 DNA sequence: TGTGCCAGCAGCCCAAGTTTCTCTGGGGCCAACGTCCTGACTTTC. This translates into CASSPSFSGANVLTF.

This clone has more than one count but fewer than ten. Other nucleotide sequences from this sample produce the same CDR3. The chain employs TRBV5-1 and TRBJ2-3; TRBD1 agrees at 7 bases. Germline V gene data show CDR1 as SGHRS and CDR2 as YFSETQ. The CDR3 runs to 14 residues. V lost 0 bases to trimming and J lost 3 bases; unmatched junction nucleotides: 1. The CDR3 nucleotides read TGCGCCAGCAGCTTGGAGGGGGCGACAGATACGCAGTATTTT. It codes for CASSLEGATDTQYF.

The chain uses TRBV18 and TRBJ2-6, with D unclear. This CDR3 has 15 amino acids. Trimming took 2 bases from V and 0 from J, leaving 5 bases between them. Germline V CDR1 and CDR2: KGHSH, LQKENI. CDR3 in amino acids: CASSPNLSGANVLTF. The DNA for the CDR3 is TGTGCCAGCTCACCAAACCTCTCTGGGGCCAACGTCCTGACTTTC.

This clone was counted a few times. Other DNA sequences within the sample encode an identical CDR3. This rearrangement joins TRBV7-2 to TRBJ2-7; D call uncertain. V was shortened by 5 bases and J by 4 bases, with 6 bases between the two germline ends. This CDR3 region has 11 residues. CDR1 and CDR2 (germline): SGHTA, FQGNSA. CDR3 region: CASSPGYEQYF. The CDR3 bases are TGTGCCAGCAGCCCCGGATACGAGCAGTACTTC.

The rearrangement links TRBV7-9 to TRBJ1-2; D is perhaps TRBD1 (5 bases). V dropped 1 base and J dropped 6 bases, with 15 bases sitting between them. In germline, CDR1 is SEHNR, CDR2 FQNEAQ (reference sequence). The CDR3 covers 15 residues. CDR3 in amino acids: CASSLEAGLTNGYTF. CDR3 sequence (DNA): TGTGCCAGCAGCTTAGAGGCGGGGCTTACTAATGGCTACACCTTC.

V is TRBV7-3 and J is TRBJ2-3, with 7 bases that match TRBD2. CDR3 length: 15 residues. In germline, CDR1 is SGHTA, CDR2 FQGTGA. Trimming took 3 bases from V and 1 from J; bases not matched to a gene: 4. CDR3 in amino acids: CASSFSLAGTDTQYF. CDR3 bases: TGTGCCAGCAGCTTCTCGCTAGCGGGCACAGATACGCAGTATTTT.

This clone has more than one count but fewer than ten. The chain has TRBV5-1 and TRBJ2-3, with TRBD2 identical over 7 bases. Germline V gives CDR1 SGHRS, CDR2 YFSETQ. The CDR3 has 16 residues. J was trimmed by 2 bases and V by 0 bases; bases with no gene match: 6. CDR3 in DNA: TGCGCCAGCAGCTTGGGGCTTACTAGCGCCACAGATACGCAGTATTTT. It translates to CASSLGLTSATDTQYF.

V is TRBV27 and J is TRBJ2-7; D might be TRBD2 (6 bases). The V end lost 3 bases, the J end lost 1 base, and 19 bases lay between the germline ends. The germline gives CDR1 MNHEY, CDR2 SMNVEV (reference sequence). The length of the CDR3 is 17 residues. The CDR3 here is CASSFLVGFGGSYEQYF. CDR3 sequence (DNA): TGTGCCAGCAGTTTCCTAGTGGGTTTCGGGGGTTCCTACGAGCAGTACTTC.

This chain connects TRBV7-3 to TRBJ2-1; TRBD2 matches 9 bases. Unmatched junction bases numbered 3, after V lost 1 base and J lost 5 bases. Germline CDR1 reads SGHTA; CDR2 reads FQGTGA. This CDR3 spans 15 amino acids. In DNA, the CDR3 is TGTGCCAGCAGCTTAATCCTAGCGGGAAACAATGAGCAGTTCTTC. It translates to CASSLILAGNNEQFF. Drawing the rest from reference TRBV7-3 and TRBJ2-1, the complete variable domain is GAGVSQTPSNKVTEKGKYVELRCDPISGHTALYWYRQSLGQGPEFLIYFQGTGAADDSGLPNDRFFAVRPEGSVSTLKIQRTERGDSAVYLCASSLILAGNNEQFFGPGTRLTVL.